The clone carrying this T cell receptor beta chain was observed a handful of times. Its cognate antigen is unknown. Uncontrolled infection, other autoimmune disease, pregnancy or lactation excluded patients. This sample stems from a study of T cells in Graves' hyperthyroidism and ophthalmopathy. Study results and caveats: Most thyroid clonotypes that were expanded above 0.001 also turned up in blood.

V lost 7 bases and J 5 bases, leaving 14 bases between the germline ends. The germline V gene encodes CDR1 LGHDT and CDR2 YNNKEL (reference sequence). This CDR3 comprises 14 residues. The source material, RNA transcripts, was used to amplify TCR beta CDR3 regions. A first-round RT-PCR of the TCR CDR3 used the HTBI primer set. TCRdb used MiXCR to reprocess the multiplex PCR reads, holding one entry per CDR3 protein. The sample lists over 400,000 distinct CDR3 sequences, 22% occurring once. V and J are TRBV3-1 and TRBJ2-2, with D hard to call. The receptor was derived from an older woman with Graves' ophthalmopathy. Input material: blood. The CDR3 spells CASNSMMSTGELFF. In DNA, the CDR3 is TGTGCCAGCAACAGTATGATGAGTACCGGGGAGCTGTTTTTT.